This is a list of T cell receptor beta chains from one sample in a study of kidney transplant recipient with SARS-CoV-2 infection. From the reads, TCRdb called clonotypes with MiXCR, one entry per CDR3 protein. The table lists fewer than 250,000 distinct CDR3 sequences, around 26% of them singletons. The sample in question was a blood sample, obtained at baseline and on approximately day 120 from a kidney transplant recipient. The receptors shown here come from a male patient younger than 45 who had COVID-19 and was a kidney transplant recipient. A share of the T cells may be of graft donor origin. Each CDR3 is given with its conserved first and last residue. A D gene is named only where the DNA matches it firmly. Part of the rows lack a size; the others show once, few, many or a class for expanded clones.

cdr3_length j_call d_call clone_size v_call cdr3_nt cdr3_aa
18 TRBJ2-5 TRBD2 few TRBV27 TGTGCCAGCAGCTCCCTGGCGGGACTAGCGGTTCTACAAGAGACCCAGTACTTC CASSSLAGLAVLQETQYF
16 TRBJ1-6 NA NA TRBV18 TGTGCCAACTCCCTGACACCGAGCTCCTATAATTCACCCCTCCACTTT CANSLTPSSYNSPLHF
16 TRBJ2-3 TRBD2 NA TRBV7-3 TGTGCCAGCAGAAAAGCGGGAGGGGGATCGGCAGATACGCAGTATTTT CASRKAGGGSADTQYF
15 TRBJ1-2 NA many TRBV10-3 TGTGCCATCAGTGAGGGGGGACAAGCTAACTATGGCTACACCTTC CAISEGGQANYGYTF
17 TRBJ1-2 NA many TRBV7-6 TGTGCCAGCAGCAAGTATTATGAATCTCGAAAGACCTATGGCTACACCTTC CASSKYYESRKTYGYTF
17 TRBJ1-2 NA many TRBV7-4 TGTGCCAGCAGCGTCAACTGTTCAGCTCGAAAGACCTATGGCTACACCTTC CASSVNCSARKTYGYTF
14 TRBJ2-3 NA NA TRBV6-5 TGTGCCAGCAGTGTAGGGATCAGCACAGATACGCAGTATTTT CASSVGISTDTQYF
14 TRBJ2-2 NA many TRBV6-1 TGTGCCAGCAGTGAAAACACAGGGCCCGGGGAGCTGTTTTTT CASSENTGPGELFF
15 TRBJ1-4 TRBD1 few TRBV6-5 TGTGCCAGCAGTGGTTTGGACAGGGGAGACGAAAAACTGTTTTTT CASSGLDRGDEKLFF
17 TRBJ1-2 TRBD1 many TRBV5-6 TGTGCCAGCAGCTTGTTCCCGGGACAGGAGAGCGGCTATGGCTACACCTTC CASSLFPGQESGYGYTF
15 TRBJ1-6 NA many TRBV5-1 TGCGCCAGCAGCTTGTTTATTGGGGGTAATTCACCCCTCCACTTT CASSLFIGGNSPLHF
14 TRBJ1-5 NA many TRBV12-3/TRBV12-4 TGTGCCAGCAGGGGGGACACTTACAATCAGCCCCAGCATTTT CASRGDTYNQPQHF
16 TRBJ2-5 TRBD2 many TRBV12-3/TRBV12-4 TGTGCCAGCAGTTTATCCGGACTAGCGGGGGAAGAGACCCAGTACTTC CASSLSGLAGEETQYF
15 TRBJ2-5 NA NA TRBV2 TGTGCCAGCAGTGAATTGGTGGGTTCACGGGAGACCCAGTACTTC CASSELVGSRETQYF
14 TRBJ2-2 NA many TRBV11-3 TGTGCCAGCAGCTTAGTGGGTAGAACCGGGGAGCTGTTTTTT CASSLVGRTGELFF
17 TRBJ1-2 NA many TRBV7-9 TGTGCCAGCAGCAGAGTAGTATACCATGGAAAGACCTATGGCTACACCTTC CASSRVVYHGKTYGYTF
14 TRBJ1-3 NA NA TRBV29-1 TGCAGCGTTGAGGGGACAAACTCTGGAAACACCATATATTTT CSVEGTNSGNTIYF
16 TRBJ2-1 NA few TRBV18 TGTGCCAGCTCACCGTATCCGAGTGTGGGGGACAATGAGCAGTTCTTC CASSPYPSVGDNEQFF
17 TRBJ2-2 NA many TRBV18 TGTGCCAGCTCACCATTCTTCCAGGCCGTGAACACCGGGGAGCTGTTTTTT CASSPFFQAVNTGELFF
17 TRBJ1-2 NA NA TRBV19 TGTGCCAGTAGTTTCACGGAGACAAATCGAAAGACCTGTGGCTACACCTTC CASSFTETNRKTCGYTF
15 TRBJ2-1 NA NA TRBV4-3 TGCGCCAGCAGCCAAGATTATAACGGCTACAATGAGCAGTTCTTC CASSQDYNGYNEQFF